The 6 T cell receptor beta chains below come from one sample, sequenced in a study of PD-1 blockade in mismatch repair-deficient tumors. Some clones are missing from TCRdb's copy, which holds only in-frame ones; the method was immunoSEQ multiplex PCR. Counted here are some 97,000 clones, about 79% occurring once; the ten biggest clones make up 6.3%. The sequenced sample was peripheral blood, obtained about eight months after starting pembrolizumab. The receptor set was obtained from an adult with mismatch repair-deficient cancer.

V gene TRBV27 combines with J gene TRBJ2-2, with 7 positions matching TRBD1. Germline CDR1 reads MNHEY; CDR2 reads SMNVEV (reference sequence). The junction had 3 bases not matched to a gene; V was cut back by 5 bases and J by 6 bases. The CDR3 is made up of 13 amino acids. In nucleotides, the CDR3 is TGTGCCAGCAGTGCGACAGGGCCCGGGGAGCTGTTTTTT. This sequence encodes CASSATGPGELFF.

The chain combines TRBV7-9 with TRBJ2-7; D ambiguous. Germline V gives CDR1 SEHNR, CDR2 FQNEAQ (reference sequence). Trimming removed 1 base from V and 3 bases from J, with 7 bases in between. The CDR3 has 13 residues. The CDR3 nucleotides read TGTGCCAGCAGCTTAGGGACCGTCTACGAGCAGTACTTC. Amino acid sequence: CASSLGTVYEQYF.

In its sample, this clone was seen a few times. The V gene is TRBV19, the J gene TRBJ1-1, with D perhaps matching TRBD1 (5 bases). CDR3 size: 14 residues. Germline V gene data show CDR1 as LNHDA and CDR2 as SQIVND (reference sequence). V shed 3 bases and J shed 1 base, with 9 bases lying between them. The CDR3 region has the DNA TGTGCCAGTAGTATTGGGACTAAGAACACTGAAGCTTTCTTT. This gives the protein CASSIGTKNTEAFF.

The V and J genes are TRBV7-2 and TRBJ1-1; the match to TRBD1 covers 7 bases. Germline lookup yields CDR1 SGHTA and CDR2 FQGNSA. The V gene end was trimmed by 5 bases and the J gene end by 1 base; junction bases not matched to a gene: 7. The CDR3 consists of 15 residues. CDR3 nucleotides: TGTGCCAGCAGCGCGACAGGGACGGCGAACACTGAAGCTTTCTTT. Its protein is CASSATGTANTEAFF.

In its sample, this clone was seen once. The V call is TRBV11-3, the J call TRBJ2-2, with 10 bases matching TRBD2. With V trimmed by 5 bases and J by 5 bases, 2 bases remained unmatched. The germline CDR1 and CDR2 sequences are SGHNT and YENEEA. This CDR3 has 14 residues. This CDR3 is CASSLTSGTGELFF. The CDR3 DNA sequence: TGTGCCAGCAGCCTGACTAGCGGGACCGGGGAGCTGTTTTTT.

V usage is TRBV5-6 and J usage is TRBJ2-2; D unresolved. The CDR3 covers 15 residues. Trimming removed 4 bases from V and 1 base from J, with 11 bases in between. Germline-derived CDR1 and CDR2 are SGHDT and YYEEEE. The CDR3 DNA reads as TGTGCCAGCAGCCCACCGTCTGGGAACACCGGGGAGCTGTTTTTT. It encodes CASSPPSGNTGELFF.